These 20 T cell receptor beta chains share one sample of origin, sequenced in a study of cytomegalovirus exposure and HLA in healthy donors. This table comes from immunoSEQ multiplex PCR, and its TCRdb copy is limited to in-frame clones, with some not included. The data hold over 200,000 clones, with over 80% observed a single time. The sample consisted of PBMCs. Receptors originate from a woman in her 30s in good health and CMV-seropositive.

V usage is TRBV27 and J usage is TRBJ2-5; 14 bases map to TRBD2. V shed 5 bases and J 3 bases; nucleotides not matched to a gene: 5. The CDR3 has 16 residues. Germline lookup yields CDR1 MNHEY and CDR2 SMNVEV (reference sequence). The CDR3 is CASSQGLAGAKETQYF. CDR3 sequence (DNA): TGTGCCAGCAGTCAGGGACTAGCGGGAGCTAAAGAGACCCAGTACTTC.

The chain recombines TRBV5-6 with TRBJ2-5, with unresolved D. Trimming shortened V by 0 bases and J by 4 bases, and 10 bases separated the two germline ends. The CDR3 has 14 residues. Germline V CDR1 and CDR2: SGHDT, YYEEEE. The CDR3 sequence: CASSLVGASETQYF. The CDR3 coding sequence is TGTGCCAGCAGCTTGGTGGGCGCCTCAGAGACCCAGTACTTC.

The table lists this clone with a count of one. The rearrangement joins TRBV5-1 to TRBJ2-1, with D hard to call. V was pared by 0 bases and J by 7 bases, with 2 bases between. Per the germline V gene, CDR1 is SGHRS and CDR2 is YFSETQ. This CDR3 spans 11 amino acids. The CDR3 bases are TGCGCCAGCAGCTTGGGGAATGAGCAGTTCTTC. This encodes CASSLGNEQFF.

The chain employs TRBV6-5 and TRBJ1-1; a weak D match, TRBD1 (6 bases). Looked up from germline, CDR1 is MNHEY and CDR2 is SVGAGI. V lost 3 bases and J 1 base, leaving 9 bases between the germline ends. This CDR3 region has 14 residues. The CDR3 nucleotides are TGTGCCAGCAGTTATAAGGGACAGAACACTGAAGCTTTCTTT. It codes for CASSYKGQNTEAFF.

The chain carries TRBV7-6 and TRBJ1-5, with D possibly TRBD1 on 5 matching bases. Germline V lookup: CDR1 SGHVS, CDR2 FNYEAQ. Trimming took 1 base from V and 6 from J, leaving 13 bases between them. The CDR3 is made up of 15 amino acids. CDR3 DNA: TGTGCCAGCAGCTTAGACCAGGGTTGGAGTCAGCCCCAGCATTTT. As protein: CASSLDQGWSQPQHF.

The chain links TRBV4-3 to TRBJ2-1; no definite D call. Trimming pared 0 bases from V and 8 bases from J, leaving 14 bases between. Germline CDR1 and CDR2: LGHNA and YSLEER. This CDR3 is 15 amino acids long. This CDR3 reads CASSQDPGFPHEQFF. CDR3 coding DNA: TGCGCCAGCAGCCAAGATCCAGGCTTCCCCCATGAGCAGTTCTTC.

This clone came up a few times. The genes are TRBV6-1 and TRBJ2-7; D uncertain. This CDR3 has 13 residues. Per the germline V gene, CDR1 is MNHNS and CDR2 is SASEGT. Trimming removed 2 bases from V and 0 bases from J, with 5 bases in between. CDR3 in amino acids: CASSEQNSYEQYF. The CDR3 DNA sequence: TGTGCCAGCAGTGAACAGAACTCCTACGAGCAGTACTTC.

The chain links TRBV2 to TRBJ2-7; D may correspond to TRBD1 or TRBD2 (5 bases each). V dropped 6 bases and J dropped 4 bases, with 13 bases sitting between them. The germline V gene has CDR1 SNHLY and CDR2 FYNNEI. The CDR3 spans 13 residues. CDR3 sequence reads: CASRGTEIYEQYF. In DNA, the CDR3 is TGTGCCAGCAGGGGGACGGAGATATACGAGCAGTACTTC.

The V call is TRBV4-1, the J call TRBJ2-1; D possibly corresponds to TRBD1 (6 bases). The CDR3 spans 17 residues. With 0 bases removed from V and 7 bases from J, the gap between germline ends came to 19 bases. CDR1 and CDR2 (germline): MGHRA, YSYEKL. The CDR3 region has the DNA TGCGCCAGCAGCCAAGAATTGAATGGGGCAGGGGAAAATGAGCAGTTCTTC. Translation: CASSQELNGAGENEQFF.

CDR3 region: CAISEDRDNQPQHF. CDR3 in DNA: TGTGCCATCAGTGAGGACAGGGACAATCAGCCCCAGCATTTT. V and J are TRBV10-3 and TRBJ1-5, with TRBD1 identical over 7 bases. Germline loops: CDR1 ENHRY, CDR2 SYGVKD. V lost 2 bases and J lost 3; bases outside the gene matches: 1. The CDR3 consists of 14 residues.

About this clone itself: Germline and junction disagree at one end, which may indicate a read error. V usage is TRBV7-7 and J usage is TRBJ2-6; no definite D call. The germline V gene encodes CDR1 SSHAT and CDR2 FNYEAQ (reference sequence). The CDR3 extends over 13 amino acids. The CDR3 sequence is CASSTSPANVLTF. The DNA of the CDR3 is TGTGCTAGCAGCACCTCACCGGCCAACGTCCTGACTTTC.

This sequence joins TRBV7-8 and TRBJ1-2; 7 nucleotides match TRBD1. The germline CDR1 and CDR2 sequences are SGHVS and FQNEAQ. J gave up 6 bases and V 0 bases, and 13 bases lay outside the gene matches. This CDR3 comprises 17 residues. CDR3 loop: CASSLAARGPHLDGYTF. Here the CDR3 DNA reads TGTGCCAGCAGCTTAGCAGCAAGGGGGCCCCACCTCGATGGCTACACCTTC.

The V gene is TRBV29-1, the J gene TRBJ2-1, with TRBD2 matching 9 bases. The V gene end was trimmed by 4 bases and the J gene end by 6 bases; junction bases not matched to a gene: 10. Per germline, CDR1 SQVTM and CDR2 ANQGSEA. The length of the CDR3 is 15 residues. In nucleotides, the CDR3 is TGCAGCGTTGGAGGGACCGGGACTAGCATCAATGAGCAGTTCTTC. Translating gives CSVGGTGTSINEQFF.

The genes are TRBV19 and TRBJ1-1; D ambiguous. Germline lookup yields CDR1 LNHDA and CDR2 SQIVND (reference sequence). The CDR3 has 17 amino acids. The V gene lost 5 bases and the J gene lost 8 bases, with 27 bases spanning the gap. CDR3 nucleotide sequence: TGTGCCAGTAGTCAATGGGGAACCAGAAGAACAAAATCGGAAGCTTTCTTT. Translation gives CASSQWGTRRTKSEAFF.

This clone was picked up a small number of times. The sample holds other DNA sequences that translate to the same CDR3. The chain joins TRBV18 to TRBJ2-7, with TRBD1 matching over 9 bases. CDR1 is KGHSH and CDR2 is LQKENI in the germline V gene. The CDR3 totals 14 residues. V dropped 3 bases and J dropped 3; count of bases not matched to a gene: 3. Here the CDR3 reads CASSPGTGNYEQYF. The DNA of the CDR3 is TGTGCCAGCTCACCCGGGACAGGGAACTACGAGCAGTACTTC.

In nucleotides, the CDR3 is TGTGCCAGCAGCGCCACAGGGGACGAGCAGTACTTC. This encodes CASSATGDEQYF. This chain links TRBV9 with TRBJ2-7, with TRBD1 identical over 7 bases. Trimming cost V 3 bases and J 5 bases; bases outside gene matches: 2. The V gene's germline CDR1 is SGDLS and CDR2 YYNGEE. This CDR3 region has 12 residues.

The J gene is TRBJ2-3, the V gene TRBV30; 7 bases are shared with TRBD1. Unmatched junction bases numbered 9, after V lost 4 bases and J lost 2 bases. Germline V lookup: CDR1 GTSNPN, CDR2 SVGIG (reference sequence). This CDR3 region has 15 residues. CDR3 DNA sequence: TGTGCCTGGACTCCGGACAGGTATTACACAGATACGCAGTATTTT. Translated: CAWTPDRYYTDTQYF.

The rearrangement links TRBV7-3 to TRBJ2-7; no reliable D call. The CDR3 extends over 13 amino acids. CDR1 SGHTA and CDR2 FQGTGA come from the germline V gene. Trimming took 1 base from V and 5 from J, leaving 9 bases between them. CDR3 amino acids: CASSLSGAHEQYF. The CDR3 DNA sequence: TGTGCCAGCAGCTTAAGTGGCGCCCACGAGCAGTACTTC.

This chain links TRBV2 with TRBJ2-5; perhaps D is TRBD1 or TRBD2 (6 bases each). Germline V lookup: CDR1 SNHLY, CDR2 FYNNEI. The CDR3 runs to 14 residues. V was cut by 9 bases and J by 4 bases, with 18 bases left in between. The CDR3 DNA sequence: TGTGCCAGTTCATCAGCGGAGGGGGGAGAGACCCAGTACTTC. Its translation is CASSSAEGGETQYF.

About this clone: At the DNA level, this CDR3 is encoded by other sequences in the same sample as well. The chain uses TRBV10-3 and TRBJ2-7; D remains ambiguous. This CDR3 comprises 12 residues. Germline V CDR1 and CDR2: ENHRY, SYGVKD. V dropped 3 bases and J dropped 0 bases, with 3 bases sitting between them. DNA of the CDR3: TGTGCCATCAGTGAAGACTCCTACGAGCAGTACTTC. Translation: CAISEDSYEQYF.